The 24 T cell receptor beta chains below all came from one sample that was sequenced in a study of response to subunit inactivated influenza vaccine. One entry per CDR3 protein results from TCRdb running MiXCR on the RT-PCR reads. The table has 550,000 to 800,000 distinct CDR3 sequences, around a sixth seen once. Sequences were derived from PBMCs from blood, sampled 12 days after vaccination. These receptors all stem from a middle-aged man who received an inactivated influenza vaccine.

Here the CDR3 DNA reads TGTGCCAGCAGCATAGCGGGGGAGTCCTACGAGCAGTACTTC. Protein product: CASSIAGESYEQYF. The V call is TRBV27, the J call TRBJ2-7, with 9 nucleotides matching TRBD2. This CDR3 has 14 residues. The ends lost 6 bases at V and 1 base at J; junction bases unmatched: 4. Germline V gene lookup returns CDR1 MNHEY and CDR2 SMNVEV (reference sequence).

The V and J genes are TRBV3-1 and TRBJ1-5, with a possible D match to TRBD1 (5 bases). V was pared by 4 bases and J by 5 bases, with 12 bases between. This CDR3 has 14 amino acids. Looked up from germline, CDR1 is LGHDT and CDR2 is YNNKEL (reference sequence). CDR3 DNA: TGTGCCAGCAGCCCCAATGGACAACATCAGCCCCAGCATTTT. It translates to CASSPNGQHQPQHF.

The chain employs TRBV20-1 and TRBJ2-3, with TRBD2 as a possible D gene (6 bases). This CDR3 region has 14 residues. V gave up 3 bases and J gave up 4 bases, with 14 bases separating them. The germline CDR1 and CDR2 sequences are DFQATT and SNEGSKA (reference sequence). CDR3 in DNA: TGCAGTGCTAGTGGGACTCCCACCTCAGATACGCAGTATTTT. Its translation: CSASGTPTSDTQYF.

The V gene is TRBV2, the J gene TRBJ2-3, with 7 bases lining up with TRBD1. Germline V gives CDR1 SNHLY, CDR2 FYNNEI. The V gene end was trimmed by 6 bases and the J gene end by 5 bases; junction bases not matched to a gene: 8. The CDR3 totals 14 residues. This CDR3 is CASSLTGYGDTQYF. CDR3 coding DNA: TGTGCCAGCAGCTTGACAGGGTATGGAGATACGCAGTATTTT.

This clonotype was counted a few times. The chain uses TRBV20-1 and TRBJ1-5; D may be TRBD1 (6 bases). V was shortened by 5 bases and J by 7 bases, with 15 bases between the two germline ends. This CDR3 spans 13 amino acids. CDR1 DFQATT and CDR2 SNEGSKA come from the germline V gene (reference sequence). The DNA of the CDR3 is TGCAGTGCTTATCAACTACAGGGACAGCCCCAGCATTTT. Translation: CSAYQLQGQPQHF.

The genes are TRBV20-1 and TRBJ2-1; either TRBD1 or TRBD2 may supply D (5 bases each). V lost 3 bases and J 9 bases, leaving 15 bases between the germline ends. The CDR3 sequence is 13 residues long. The germline CDR1 and CDR2 sequences are DFQATT and SNEGSKA (reference sequence). The CDR3 is CSARDWGKAEQFF. Written as DNA, the CDR3 is TGCAGTGCTAGGGACTGGGGGAAGGCTGAGCAGTTCTTC.

J is TRBJ1-3 and V is TRBV7-2; D is undetermined. Germline V lookup: CDR1 SGHTA, CDR2 FQGNSA. This CDR3 comprises 15 residues. V lost 6 bases and J lost 2, with 14 bases in between. CDR3 residues: CASRGFGVAGNTIYF. The CDR3 region has the DNA TGTGCCAGCAGAGGGTTTGGGGTGGCTGGAAACACCATATATTTT.

This clonotype was detected many times. This rearrangement joins TRBV9 to TRBJ2-1; D call uncertain. Germline V gives CDR1 SGDLS, CDR2 YYNGEE. V was trimmed by 0 bases and J by 2 bases, leaving 15 bases between them. The CDR3 extends over 17 amino acids. This chain's CDR3 is CASSVAGRAITYNEQFF. The CDR3 DNA reads TGTGCCAGCAGCGTAGCTGGTCGGGCCATCACCTACAATGAGCAGTTCTTC. Filled out from reference TRBV9 and TRBJ2-1, the complete variable domain reads DSGVTQTPKHLITATGQRVTLRCSPRSGDLSVYWYQQSLDQGLQFLIQYYNGEERAKGNILERFSAQQFPDLHSELNLSSLELGDSALYFCASSVAGRAITYNEQFFGPGTRLTVL.

In its sample, this clonotype was seen a few times. The chain links TRBV3-1 to TRBJ1-4; no clear D gene. V lost 6 bases to trimming and J lost 8 bases, with 19 bases between them. This CDR3 has 15 amino acids. CDR1 is LGHDT, CDR2 YNNKEL, per germline (reference sequence). Here the CDR3 DNA reads TGTGCCAGCAGTCCCCCGGGAAGACATAGAGAAAAACTGTTTTTT. Protein sequence: CASSPPGRHREKLFF.

CDR3 DNA: TGTGCCAGCAGCTCCCTGAGACAGGGCAAATACGAGCAGTACTTC. Translated: CASSSLRQGKYEQYF. This chain connects TRBV11-2 to TRBJ2-7; TRBD1 agrees at 7 bases. J was trimmed by 4 bases and V by 4 bases; bases with no gene match: 10. This CDR3 region has 15 residues. Germline CDR1 SGHAT, CDR2 FQNNGV.

The chain employs TRBV5-8 and TRBJ1-2, with D possibly matching TRBD1 (6 bases). Germline V CDR1 and CDR2: SGHTS, YDEGEE. This CDR3 is 15 amino acids long. Trimming took off 0 bases at V and 3 bases at J, with 12 bases between the two ends. The CDR3 protein is CASSLGQGLHYGYTF. DNA for the CDR3: TGTGCCAGCAGCTTGGGGCAGGGGTTACACTATGGCTACACCTTC.

This clonotype was found a few times. The chain employs TRBV3-1 and TRBJ2-7; D might be TRBD1 (5 bases). V was pared by 1 base and J by 5 bases, with 9 bases between. There are 13 residues in the CDR3. Germline V gene data show CDR1 as LGHDT and CDR2 as YNNKEL (reference sequence). The CDR3 coding sequence is TGTGCCAGCAGCCAAGTGTCCAGGGACGAGCAGTACTTC. Protein product: CASSQVSRDEQYF.

The DNA for the CDR3 is TGTGCCAGCAGCGTAGGACTACAACAGGGGGCAGATACGCAGTATTTT. Residues: CASSVGLQQGADTQYF. This chain links TRBV9 with TRBJ2-3, with TRBD1 matching 8 bases. V lost 0 bases and J lost 4; bases outside the gene matches: 7. The CDR3 contains 16 residues. In germline, CDR1 is SGDLS, CDR2 YYNGEE.

The chain has TRBV12-3 or TRBV12-4 and TRBJ1-6; D call uncertain. The ends were cut back, 5 bases at V and 7 bases at J, with 15 bases in the middle. CDR3 size: 15 residues. The CDR3 bases are TGTGCCAGCAGTCTCGATATCTCGGGGAATTCACCCCTCCACTTT. This encodes CASSLDISGNSPLHF.

The rearrangement joins TRBV6-2 or TRBV6-3 to TRBJ2-1; 13 positions match TRBD2. CDR1 and CDR2 (germline): MNHEY, SVGEGT. The CDR3 spans 18 residues. After removal of 5 bases from V and 1 base from J, the junction contained 8 bases not matched to a gene. DNA of the CDR3: TGTGCCAGCAGTCTCTATGGACTAGCGGGAGTTTCCTACAATGAGCAGTTCTTC. It specifies CASSLYGLAGVSYNEQFF.

In the case of this clonotype: A much more abundant neighbour one base away suggests this may be a read error. The rearrangement links TRBV20-1 to TRBJ1-2, with D maybe TRBD1 (5 bases). V was cut by 2 bases and J by 4 bases, with 14 bases left in between. CDR1 DFQATT and CDR2 SNEGSKA come from the germline V gene (reference sequence). This CDR3 comprises 14 residues. Written as DNA, the CDR3 is TGCAGTGCTAGAACAGGACGGGTTAGCTATGGCTACACCTTC. Amino acid sequence: CSARTGRVSYGYTF.

This clonotype was detected a few times. The chain couples TRBV15 to TRBJ2-3, with no clear D. The CDR3 runs to 13 residues. V lost 0 bases and J 6 bases, leaving 7 bases between the germline ends. Per the germline V gene, CDR1 is LNHNV and CDR2 is YYDKDF (reference sequence). CDR3 DNA sequence: TGTGCCACCAGCAGAGATGTGGTGGATACGCAGTATTTT. As protein: CATSRDVVDTQYF.

This clonotype was detected many times. The V call is TRBV20-1, the J call TRBJ2-5; 13 nucleotides line up with TRBD2. The germline CDR1 and CDR2 sequences are DFQATT and SNEGSKA (reference sequence). The V segment lost 2 bases and the J segment 1 base; nucleotides outside the gene matches: 1. The CDR3 has 15 residues. The CDR3 DNA follows: TGCAGTGCTAGATGGACTAGCGGGGGCCAAGAGACCCAGTACTTC. Translating gives CSARWTSGGQETQYF.

The table lists this clonotype with a few counts. The J gene is TRBJ2-1, the V gene TRBV10-3; the match to TRBD2 covers 12 bases. The length of the CDR3 is 15 residues. V trimming: 6 bases; J trimming: 8 bases; junction bases outside the gene matches: 8. Germline lookup yields CDR1 ENHRY and CDR2 SYGVKD. CDR3 residues: CAISPTSGRRHEQFF. CDR3 bases: TGTGCCATCAGCCCGACTAGCGGGAGAAGGCATGAGCAGTTCTTC.

The rearrangement uses TRBV3-1 and TRBJ2-3, with D possibly called TRBD1 or TRBD2 (6 bases each). Trimming took 1 base from V and 6 from J, leaving 14 bases between them. CDR3 length: 15 residues. Per germline, CDR1 LGHDT and CDR2 YNNKEL (reference sequence). In DNA, the CDR3 is TGTGCCAGCAGCCAAGTGAGGGGGGCCTCGGATACGCAGTATTTT. Amino acid sequence: CASSQVRGASDTQYF.

The rearrangement joins TRBV28 to TRBJ1-1; the D gene is possibly TRBD1 (6 bases). Germline CDR1 MDHEN, CDR2 SYDVKM. CDR3 size: 16 residues. Trimming cost V 6 bases and J 1 base, with 18 bases left between them. CDR3 sequence (DNA): TGTGCCAGCAGATCCCGGATGGGGGCGGGGAACACTGAAGCTTTCTTT. Translating it yields CASRSRMGAGNTEAFF.

This clonotype was detected only a few times. The chain joins TRBV3-1 to TRBJ2-5; D uncertain. V gave up 5 bases and J gave up 4 bases, with 14 bases separating them. The germline gives CDR1 LGHDT, CDR2 YNNKEL (reference sequence). The CDR3 consists of 14 residues. CDR3 sequence (DNA): TGTGCCAGCAGCTTATATATGATCCCAGAGACCCAGTACTTC. Its protein is CASSLYMIPETQYF.

This clonotype was detected only a few times. The chain carries TRBV20-1 and TRBJ1-6; 10 positions agree with TRBD1. The CDR3 runs 16 residues. From germline, CDR1 is DFQATT and CDR2 SNEGSKA (reference sequence). Germline trimming cut 1 base from V and 5 bases from J; bases unmatched to any gene: 5. In DNA form, the CDR3 reads TGCAGTGCTAGAGGAACCGGGACAGGGGATAATTCACCCCTCCACTTT. As protein: CSARGTGTGDNSPLHF.

This clonotype came up a few times. The chain carries TRBV28 and TRBJ1-6; unclear D gene. V was cut by 4 bases and J by 8 bases, with 6 bases left in between. The germline gives CDR1 MDHEN, CDR2 SYDVKM. The CDR3 consists of 12 residues. CDR3 nucleotides: TGTGCCAGCAGTTCGTGGGATTCACCCCTCCACTTT. This encodes CASSSWDSPLHF.